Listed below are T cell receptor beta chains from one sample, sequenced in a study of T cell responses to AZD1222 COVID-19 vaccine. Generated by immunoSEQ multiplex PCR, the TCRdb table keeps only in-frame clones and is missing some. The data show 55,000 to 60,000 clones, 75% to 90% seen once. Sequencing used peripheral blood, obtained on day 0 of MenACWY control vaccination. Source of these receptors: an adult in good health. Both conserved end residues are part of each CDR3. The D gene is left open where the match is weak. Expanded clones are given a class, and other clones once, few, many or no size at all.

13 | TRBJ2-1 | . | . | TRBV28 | TGTGCGATTAGAACTAGAATCCCCAATGAGCAGTTCTTC | CAIRTRIPNEQFF
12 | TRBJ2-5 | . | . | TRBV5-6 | TGTGCCAGCAGCTTTTGGGTAGAGACCCAGTACTTC | CASSFWVETQYF
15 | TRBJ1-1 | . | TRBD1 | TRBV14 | TGTGCCAGCAGCCCCCCGGACAGGGTGAACACTGAAGCTTTCTTT | CASSPPDRVNTEAFF
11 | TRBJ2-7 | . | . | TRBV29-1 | TGCAGCGGTACTAGTGGCTACGAGCAGTACTTC | CSGTSGYEQYF
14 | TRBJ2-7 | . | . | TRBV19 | TGTGCCAGTAGTAGAGACCAGTCCTCCTACGAGCAGTACTTC | CASSRDQSSYEQYF
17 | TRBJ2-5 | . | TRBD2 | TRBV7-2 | TGTGCCAGCAGCTCGATGCCCCTCCGACTAGCGGCGGAGACCCAGTACTTC | CASSSMPLRLAAETQYF
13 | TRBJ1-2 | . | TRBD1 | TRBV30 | TGTGCCTGGTGGACAGGCCCGGGGTATGGCTACACCTTC | CAWWTGPGYGYTF
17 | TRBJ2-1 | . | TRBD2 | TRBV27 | TGTGCCAGCAGATCGTATAGCGGGTCGAGCTCCTACAATGAGCAGTTCTTC | CASRSYSGSSSYNEQFF
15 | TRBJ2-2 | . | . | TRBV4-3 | TGCGCCAGCAGCCAAGAGCGACTACTCACCGGGGAGCTGTTTTTT | CASSQERLLTGELFF
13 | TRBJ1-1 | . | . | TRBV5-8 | TGTGCCAGCAGCTTGAGCTCTAAGGCCGAAGCTTTCTTT | CASSLSSKAEAFF
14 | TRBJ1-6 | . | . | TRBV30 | TGTGCCTGGAGACGACTCTTTGGGGATTCACCCCTCCACTTT | CAWRRLFGDSPLHF
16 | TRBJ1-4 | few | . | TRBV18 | TGTGCCAGCTCAGTTACCCGGACAGAAGGGAATGAAAAACTGTTTTTT | CASSVTRTEGNEKLFF
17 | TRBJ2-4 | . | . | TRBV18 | TGTGCCAGCTCACCACAGCCGCCCCGCCTAGCCAAAAACATTCAGTACTTC | CASSPQPPRLAKNIQYF
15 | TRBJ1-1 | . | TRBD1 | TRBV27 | TGTGCCAGCTCTCACGACAGGGGGCGCGGCACTGAAGCTTTCTTT | CASSHDRGRGTEAFF
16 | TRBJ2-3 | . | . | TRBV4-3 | TGCGCCAGCAGCCTAACGGGCCCCCGGGGCACAGATACGCAGTATTTT | CASSLTGPRGTDTQYF
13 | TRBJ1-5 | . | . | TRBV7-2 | TGTGCCAGCAGCTACTATAGCAATCAGCCCCAGCATTTT | CASSYYSNQPQHF
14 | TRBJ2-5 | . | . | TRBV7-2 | TGTGCCAGCAGCTCGGGACTTAGTTTGGAGACCCAGTACTTC | CASSSGLSLETQYF
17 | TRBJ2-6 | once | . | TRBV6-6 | TGTGCCAGCAGTCCGAGGACGGGAAACTCTGGGGCCAACGTCCTGACTTTC | CASSPRTGNSGANVLTF
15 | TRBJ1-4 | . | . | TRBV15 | TGTGCCACCAGCTTTCGTGGCGGTGACAATGAAAAACTGTTTTTT | CATSFRGGDNEKLFF
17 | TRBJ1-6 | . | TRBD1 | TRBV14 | TGTGCCAGCAGCCAAGATACTGGTTGGGGACAGATGTCACCCCTCCACTTT | CASSQDTGWGQMSPLHF
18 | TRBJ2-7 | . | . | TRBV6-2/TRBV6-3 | TGTGCCAGCAGTTACGACTTCGTGACCGGGAGCCGCTCCTACGAGCAGTACTTC | CASSYDFVTGSRSYEQYF
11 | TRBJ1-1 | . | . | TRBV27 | TGTGCCAGTAGCGACAGTTTCAATGCTTTCTTT | CASSDSFNAFF
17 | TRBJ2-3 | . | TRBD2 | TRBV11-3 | TGTGCCAGCAGCTTGGGGGTAGCGGGAGCAGTCACAGATACGCAGTATTTT | CASSLGVAGAVTDTQYF
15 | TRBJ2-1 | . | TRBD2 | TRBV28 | TGTGCCAGCGGGAGACTAGCGGGAATTAACAATGAGCAGTTCTTC | CASGRLAGINNEQFF
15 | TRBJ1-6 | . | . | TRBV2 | TGTGCCAGCAGTTTCAGCAGCTCCTATAATTCACCCCTCCACTTT | CASSFSSSYNSPLHF
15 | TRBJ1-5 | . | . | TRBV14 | TGTGCCAGCAGCCCGGCCGGGGGTAGCAATCAGCCCCAGCATTTT | CASSPAGGSNQPQHF
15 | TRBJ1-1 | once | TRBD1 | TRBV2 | TGTGCCAGCAGTCGGGACAGGGCCATGAACACTGAAGCTTTCTTT | CASSRDRAMNTEAFF
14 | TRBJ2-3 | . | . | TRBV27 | TGTGCCAGCAGTTTATGGGAGAAGCCAGATACGCAGTATTTT | CASSLWEKPDTQYF
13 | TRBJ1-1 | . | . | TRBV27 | TGTGCCAGCAGTTCCTTCATGAACACTGAAGCTTTCTTT | CASSSFMNTEAFF
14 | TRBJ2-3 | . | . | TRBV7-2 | TGTGCCAGCAGCTTACAGGTAGTGGGAGATACGCAGTATTTT | CASSLQVVGDTQYF
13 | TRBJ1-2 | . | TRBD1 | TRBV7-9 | TGTGCCAGCCATGGGCAGGGGGAAGGTGGCTACACCTTC | CASHGQGEGGYTF
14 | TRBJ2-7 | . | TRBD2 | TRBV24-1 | TGTGCCACCAGCCGCGGGGGGCATGGGTACGAGCAGTACTTC | CATSRGGHGYEQYF
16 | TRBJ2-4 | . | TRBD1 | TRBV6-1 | TGTGCCAGCAGTGAGATGCCCAGGGGGGCCAAAAACATTCAGTACTTC | CASSEMPRGAKNIQYF
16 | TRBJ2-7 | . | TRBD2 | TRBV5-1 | TGCGCCAGCAGCCCACTTGGGAGGGAGAGCTCCTACGAGCAGTACTTC | CASSPLGRESSYEQYF
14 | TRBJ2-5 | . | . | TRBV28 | TGTGCCAGCAGTCGAGGGACGGGCCAAGAGACCCAGTACTTC | CASSRGTGQETQYF
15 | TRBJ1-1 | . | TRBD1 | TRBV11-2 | TGTGCCAGCAGCTTTCAACAGGGGATGAACACTGAAGCTTTCTTT | CASSFQQGMNTEAFF
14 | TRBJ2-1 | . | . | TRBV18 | TGTGCCAGCTCACCAGGGGTGAAAGGAAATGAGCAGTTCTTC | CASSPGVKGNEQFF
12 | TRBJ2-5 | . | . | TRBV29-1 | TGCAGCGTTGCGCTCCCGGGTGAGACCCAGTACTTC | CSVALPGETQYF
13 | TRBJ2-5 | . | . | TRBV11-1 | TGTGCCAGCAGCTTAAGTATAAGGGAGACCCAGTACTTC | CASSLSIRETQYF
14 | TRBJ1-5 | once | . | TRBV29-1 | TGCAGCGTTGGAGTTGGTCAGGGTCATCAGCCCCAGCATTTT | CSVGVGQGHQPQHF
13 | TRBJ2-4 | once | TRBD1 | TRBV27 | TGTGCCAGCAGCCCGGGACAGGGCTACATTCAGTACTTC | CASSPGQGYIQYF
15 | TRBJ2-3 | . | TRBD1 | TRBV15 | TGTGCCACCAGCAGATTAACAGGGGCCTCAGATACGCAGTATTTT | CATSRLTGASDTQYF
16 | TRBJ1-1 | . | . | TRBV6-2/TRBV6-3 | TGTGCCAGCAGTTACACCGGTGGGCCTTTGAACACTGAAGCTTTCTTT | CASSYTGGPLNTEAFF
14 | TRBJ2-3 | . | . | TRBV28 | TGTGCCAGCACCTATGGAGGGGGCACAGATACGCAGTATTTT | CASTYGGGTDTQYF
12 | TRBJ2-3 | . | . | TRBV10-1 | TGCGCCAGCAGTGCCCCCGAGGGTACGCAGTATTTT | CASSAPEGTQYF
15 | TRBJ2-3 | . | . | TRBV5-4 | TGTGCCAGCAGCCCGGAGGGCCAGGCCACAGATACGCAGTATTTT | CASSPEGQATDTQYF
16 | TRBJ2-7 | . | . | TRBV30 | TGTGCCTGGAGCCACCCCCAGTTAGGGGTTTCACACGAGCAGTACTTC | CAWSHPQLGVSHEQYF
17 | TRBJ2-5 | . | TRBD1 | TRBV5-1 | TGCGCCAGCAGCTTGTACCTCCGGACAGGGGAAGGGGAGACCCAGTACTTC | CASSLYLRTGEGETQYF
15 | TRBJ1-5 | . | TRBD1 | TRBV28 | TGTGCCAGCAGTGCCTTGGGACAGCTTACTAGGCCCCAGCATTTT | CASSALGQLTRPQHF
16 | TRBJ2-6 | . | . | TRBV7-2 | TGTGCCAGCAGCCCGGGACCGCTTGGTGGGGCCAACGTCCTGACTTTC | CASSPGPLGGANVLTF
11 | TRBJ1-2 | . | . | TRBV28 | TGTGCCAGCGGCAGATACTATGGCTACACCTTC | CASGRYYGYTF
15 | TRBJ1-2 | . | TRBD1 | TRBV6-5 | TGTGCCAGCAGTTACTCAACACAGGGGGGATATGGCTACACCTTC | CASSYSTQGGYGYTF
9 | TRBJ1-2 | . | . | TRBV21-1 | TGTGCCAGCGGCCTAGGCTACACCTTC | CASGLGYTF